This is a list of T cell receptor beta chains from one sample in a study of T cell responses to AZD1222 COVID-19 vaccine. Libraries were prepared by immunoSEQ multiplex PCR; TCRdb keeps only in-frame clonotypes and omits some of them. The sample yields 85,000 to 130,000 clones, over 80% seen once. The sequencing here drew on peripheral blood, taken on day 0 of AZD1222 vaccination. These receptors originate from an adult in good health. Both conserved end residues are part of each CDR3. D genes are given only for firm matches. For some rows the clone size is stated as once, few or many, or as a class when expanded; others skip it.

V	D	length	size	J	DNA	CDR3
TRBV18	NA	18	NA	TRBJ1-4	TGTGCCAGCTCACCGGACAGTGCTGAATTCGCAACTAATGAAAAACTGTTTTTT	CASSPDSAEFATNEKLFF
TRBV18	TRBD2	18	NA	TRBJ2-1	TGTGCCAGCTCACCACCGGGGGTAGCGGGAGATGGCTACAATGAGCAGTTCTTC	CASSPPGVAGDGYNEQFF
TRBV10-3	NA	12	NA	TRBJ1-5	TGTGCCATCAGTGACTCGGATCAGCCCCAGCATTTT	CAISDSDQPQHF
TRBV19	TRBD2	14	NA	TRBJ2-3	TGTGCCAGTACCGCGGGGGGGCCTTGGGATACGCAGTATTTT	CASTAGGPWDTQYF
TRBV29-1	TRBD2	14	NA	TRBJ2-3	TGCAGCGTTATTGGTAGCGGGGACACAGATACGCAGTATTTT	CSVIGSGDTDTQYF
TRBV10-1	NA	10	NA	TRBJ2-5	TGCGCCAGAGTTCAAGAGACCCAGTACTTC	CARVQETQYF
TRBV5-4	NA	12	NA	TRBJ2-7	TGTGCCAGCAGCCTCAGGGAATACGAGCAGTACTTC	CASSLREYEQYF
TRBV4-1	TRBD1	15	NA	TRBJ1-5	TGCGCCAGCAGAAATCCCGGGACAGGGAGTCAGCCCCAGCATTTT	CASRNPGTGSQPQHF
TRBV15	NA	16	NA	TRBJ1-1	TGTGCCACCAGCAGACTTACTAACGTGGCGAACACTGAAGCTTTCTTT	CATSRLTNVANTEAFF
TRBV6-1	NA	16	NA	TRBJ1-4	TGTGCCAGCAGTGACCCTCTGGGGAGGGTAGATGAAAAACTGTTTTTT	CASSDPLGRVDEKLFF
TRBV19	TRBD2	14	NA	TRBJ2-1	TGTGCCACCAAGACTAGCGGGATTTTCAATGAGCAGTTCTTC	CATKTSGIFNEQFF
TRBV21-1	NA	11	NA	TRBJ2-2	TGTGCCAGCGGTCCCCCAGGGGAGCTGTTTTTT	CASGPPGELFF
TRBV5-6	TRBD2	15	NA	TRBJ2-7	TGTGCCAGCAAATTGGGACTAGCGATGGCCTACGAGCAGTACTTC	CASKLGLAMAYEQYF
TRBV2	TRBD1	15	NA	TRBJ2-1	TGTGCCAGCAGGAGAGACAGGGTACCGAACAATGAGCAGTTCTTC	CASRRDRVPNNEQFF
TRBV4-1	NA	14	once	TRBJ1-5	TGCGCCAGCAGCCAAGAGTGGGGAGGCCAGCCCCAGCATTTT	CASSQEWGGQPQHF
TRBV4-3	NA	15	NA	TRBJ1-2	TGCGCCAGCAGCCCGTGGGGCCAGGGATTCTATGGCTACACCTTC	CASSPWGQGFYGYTF
TRBV7-3	NA	16	NA	TRBJ1-6	TGTGCCAGCAGGCACACTAAGACAGTTCGAAATTCACCCCTCCACTTT	CASRHTKTVRNSPLHF
TRBV6-5	NA	13	once	TRBJ1-2	TGTGCCAGCAGTTCAGAGGGCGTTTATGGCTACACCTTC	CASSSEGVYGYTF
TRBV5-1	TRBD1	14	NA	TRBJ1-2	TGCGCCAGCAGCTTACAGGGGGTAAACTATGGCTACACCTTC	CASSLQGVNYGYTF
TRBV25-1	NA	13	NA	TRBJ2-7	TGTGCCAGCAGGGGGCTTTTGTCGGACGAGCAGTACTTC	CASRGLLSDEQYF
TRBV9	NA	13	NA	TRBJ1-1	TGTGCCAGCAGCGTAGAGAGTCGAACTGAAGCTTTCTTT	CASSVESRTEAFF
TRBV7-9	NA	13	NA	TRBJ1-1	TGTGCCAGCAGCTTCACCGTGAACACTGAAGCTTTCTTT	CASSFTVNTEAFF
TRBV5-5	TRBD1	14	NA	TRBJ1-2	TGTGCCAGCAGCCACCAGACAGGGAACTATGGCTACACCTTC	CASSHQTGNYGYTF
TRBV7-9	NA	16	NA	TRBJ1-6	TGTGCCAGCACCCGCGTCGGGACGTGGTCTAATTCACCCCTCCACTTT	CASTRVGTWSNSPLHF
TRBV2	NA	17	NA	TRBJ1-1	TGTGCCAGCAGTGAATGGGGGACTCCCCTAGCGGACACTGAAGCTTTCTTT	CASSEWGTPLADTEAFF
TRBV28	NA	14	NA	TRBJ1-3	TGTGCCAGCCTAAAGGGGGGTACTGGAAACACCATATATTTT	CASLKGGTGNTIYF
TRBV24-1	TRBD2	18	NA	TRBJ2-1	TGTGCCACCAGTGATCCCTCGGGGAGCGGGAGTAGGAACAATGAGCAGTTCTTC	CATSDPSGSGSRNNEQFF
TRBV3-1/TRBV3-2	NA	14	NA	TRBJ1-1	TGTGCCAGCAGGAGGGGGGGACGGAACACTGAAGCTTTCTTT	CASRRGGRNTEAFF
TRBV2	TRBD1	15	NA	TRBJ1-4	TGTGCCAGCAGTGCCGGGACAGGGTTTAATGAAAAACTGTTTTTT	CASSAGTGFNEKLFF
TRBV5-1	NA	14	once	TRBJ1-5	TGCGCCAGCAGCAATGGACAACGCAATCAGCCCCAGCATTTT	CASSNGQRNQPQHF
TRBV28	TRBD1	13	NA	TRBJ1-2	TGTGCCAGCAGTACAGGGGGCGTCTATGGCTACACCTTC	CASSTGGVYGYTF
TRBV7-2	NA	18	NA	TRBJ1-6	TGTGCCAGCAGCTTAGCATACAACAGGGCCTCCTATAATTCACCCCTCCACTTT	CASSLAYNRASYNSPLHF
TRBV18	NA	15	NA	TRBJ2-7	TGTGCCAGCTCACCTCGAAGGGACGCCCCTGGGGAGCAGTACTTC	CASSPRRDAPGEQYF
TRBV28	NA	14	NA	TRBJ1-5	TGTGCCAGCAGCTCGCGCCGAAGCAATCAGCCCCAGCATTTT	CASSSRRSNQPQHF
TRBV5-1	NA	13	NA	TRBJ1-2	TGCGCCAGCAGCTTGGTACAAGAATATGGCTACACCTTC	CASSLVQEYGYTF
TRBV7-2	TRBD2	15	NA	TRBJ2-7	TGTGCCAGCAGCTTGTCCAGCGGGAGCTCTCACGAGCAGTACTTC	CASSLSSGSSHEQYF
TRBV28	NA	15	NA	TRBJ2-7	TGTGCCAGCAGTTTAGTTGAGACAGGTTCCTACGAGCAGTACTTC	CASSLVETGSYEQYF
TRBV6-5	NA	15	NA	TRBJ2-2	TGTGCCAGCAGACCCGGGGCTACTCGGGCCGGGGAGCTGTTTTTT	CASRPGATRAGELFF
TRBV2	NA	14	NA	TRBJ2-2	TGTGCCAGCAGTGGACGCCCCTACACCGGGGAGCTGTTTTTT	CASSGRPYTGELFF
TRBV7-8	NA	15	few	TRBJ1-1	TGTGCCAGCAGCTTCGACGGACGAATGAACACTGAAGCTTTCTTT	CASSFDGRMNTEAFF
TRBV29-1	TRBD2	13	NA	TRBJ2-5	TGCAGCGTTGGGGGCGGGGGCCAAGAGACCCAGTACTTC	CSVGGGGQETQYF